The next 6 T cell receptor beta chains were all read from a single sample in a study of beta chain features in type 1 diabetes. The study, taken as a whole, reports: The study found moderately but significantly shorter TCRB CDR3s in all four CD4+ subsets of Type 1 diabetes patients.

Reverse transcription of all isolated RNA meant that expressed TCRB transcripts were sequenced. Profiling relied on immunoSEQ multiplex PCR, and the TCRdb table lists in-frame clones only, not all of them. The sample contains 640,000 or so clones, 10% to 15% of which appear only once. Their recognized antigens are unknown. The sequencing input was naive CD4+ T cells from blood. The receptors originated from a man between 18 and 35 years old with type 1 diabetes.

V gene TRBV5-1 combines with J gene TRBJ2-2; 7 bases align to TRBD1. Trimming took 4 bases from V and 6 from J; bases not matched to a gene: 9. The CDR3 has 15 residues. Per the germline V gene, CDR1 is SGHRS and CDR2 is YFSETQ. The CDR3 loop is CASSPWTGLAGELFF. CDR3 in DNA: TGCGCCAGCAGCCCATGGACAGGCCTCGCCGGGGAGCTGTTTTTT.

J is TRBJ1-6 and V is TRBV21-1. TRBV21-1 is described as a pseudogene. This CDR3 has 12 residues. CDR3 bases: TGTGCCAGCAGCTCCACAAACGAGCTTCCCCACTTT. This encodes CASSSTNELPHF.

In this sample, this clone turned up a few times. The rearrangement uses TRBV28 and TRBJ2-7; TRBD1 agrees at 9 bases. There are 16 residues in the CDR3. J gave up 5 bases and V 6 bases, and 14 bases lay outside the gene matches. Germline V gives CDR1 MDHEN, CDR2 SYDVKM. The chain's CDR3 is CASSHAPGQGGHEQYF. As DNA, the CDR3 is TGTGCCAGCAGCCACGCACCGGGACAGGGAGGCCACGAGCAGTACTTC.

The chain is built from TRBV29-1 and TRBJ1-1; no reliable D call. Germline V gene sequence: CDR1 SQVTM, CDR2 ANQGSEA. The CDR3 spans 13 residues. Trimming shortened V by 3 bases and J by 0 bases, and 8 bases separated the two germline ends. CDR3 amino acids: CSVDPGLNTEAFF. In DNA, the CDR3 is TGCAGCGTTGATCCGGGATTGAACACTGAAGCTTTCTTT.

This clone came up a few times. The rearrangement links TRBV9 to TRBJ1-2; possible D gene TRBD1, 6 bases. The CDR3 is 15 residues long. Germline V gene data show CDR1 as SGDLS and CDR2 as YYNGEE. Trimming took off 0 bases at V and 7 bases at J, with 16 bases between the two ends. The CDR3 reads CASSVEGGATGGYTF. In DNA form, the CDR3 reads TGTGCCAGCAGCGTAGAAGGGGGGGCGACCGGTGGCTACACCTTC.

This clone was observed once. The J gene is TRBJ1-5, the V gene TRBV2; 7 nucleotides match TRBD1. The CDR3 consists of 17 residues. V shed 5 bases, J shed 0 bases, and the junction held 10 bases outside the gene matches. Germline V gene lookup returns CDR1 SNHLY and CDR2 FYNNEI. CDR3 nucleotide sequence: TGTGCCAGCAGTCCCCCGACAGGGATTCTTAGCAATCAGCCCCAGCATTTT. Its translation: CASSPPTGILSNQPQHF.